Shown below are 32 T cell receptor beta chains from a single sample sequenced in a study of blood T cells in healthy people across ages. It was with a sample-barcoded 5' primer and a J-beta primer mix that a second PCR of roughly 7 to 12 cycles was run. TCRdb used MiXCR to reprocess the 5' RACE reads, holding one entry per CDR3 protein. The sample consists of 650,000 to 800,000 distinct CDR3 sequences, under 45% of them appearing once. The source material was blood. Every receptor here comes from a man aged 60 to 69 in good health.

This chain uses TRBV6-2 or TRBV6-3 with TRBJ1-1; D ambiguous. V was cut by 0 bases and J by 7 bases, with 9 bases left in between. CDR1 MNHEY and CDR2 SVGEGT come from the germline V gene. The CDR3 runs 13 residues. The CDR3 DNA is TGTGCCAGCAGTTACTCCGGACGGGATGAAGCTTTCTTT. Protein product: CASSYSGRDEAFF.

This clonotype was seen a handful of times. The CDR3 sequence: CASSSWDSPNEKLFF. DNA of the CDR3: TGTGCCAGCAGCTCCTGGGACAGCCCAAATGAAAAACTGTTTTTT. This chain connects TRBV5-5 to TRBJ1-4; TRBD1 matches at 7 bases. This CDR3 has 15 amino acids. The V gene's germline CDR1 is SGHKS and CDR2 YYEKEE (reference sequence). Losses at the gene ends were 3 bases for V and 5 bases for J; bases not matched to a gene: 7.

This clonotype has a handful of counts. The chain is built from TRBV4-1 and TRBJ2-1; 10 bases line up with TRBD2. V shed 2 bases, J shed 8 bases, and the junction held 18 bases outside the gene matches. Germline V gives CDR1 MGHRA, CDR2 YSYEKL. The CDR3 has 19 residues. The CDR3 nucleotides are TGCGCCAGCAGCCAAAGACCCGGAGGAGCGGGGGGGCTTGGTTATGAGCAGTTCTTC. Encoded protein: CASSQRPGGAGGLGYEQFF.

The table lists this clonotype with a few counts. A read error is possible here, since a much larger clone lies one base away. The chain recombines TRBV6-2 or TRBV6-3 with TRBJ2-5; possibly TRBD2 for D (6 bases). The CDR3 is made up of 12 amino acids. V was cut by 6 bases and J by 5 bases, with 10 bases left in between. In germline, CDR1 is MNHEY, CDR2 SVGEGT. For the CDR3, the DNA is TGTGCCAGCAGGCCGGGGGAGGAGACCCAGTACTTC. Its protein product is CASRPGEETQYF.

A word on this clonotype: Compared with germline, one end of the junction differs, possibly owing to a read error. V usage is TRBV20-1 and J usage is TRBJ1-1; 12 bases map to TRBD1. The CDR3 runs to 15 residues. In germline, CDR1 is DFQATT, CDR2 SNEGSKA (reference sequence). CDR3 DNA sequence: TGCAGTACTAGGGGGGACAGGGGGCAGGGCACTGAAGCTTTCTTT. It specifies CSTRGDRGQGTEAFF.

The rearrangement links TRBV29-1 to TRBJ2-7; 13 nucleotides line up with TRBD2. The V segment lost 6 bases and the J segment 2 bases; nucleotides outside the gene matches: 4. This CDR3 region has 14 residues. CDR1 and CDR2 from the germline V gene are SQVTM and ANQGSEA. The CDR3 loop reads CSVGLAGSPYEQYF. For the CDR3, the DNA is TGCAGCGTGGGACTAGCGGGGTCCCCCTACGAGCAGTACTTC.

This chain joins TRBV12-3 or TRBV12-4 and TRBJ1-6, with D possibly TRBD1 on 5 matching bases. The CDR3 runs to 15 residues. Trimming cost V 2 bases and J 7 bases, with 12 bases left between them. The CDR3 DNA follows: TGTGCCAGCAGTTTAATACGACAGTCGAATTCACCCCTCCACTTT. Protein product: CASSLIRQSNSPLHF.

This clonotype came up many times. The rearrangement links TRBV7-2 to TRBJ2-3; tentative D call: TRBD2 (6 bases). Looked up from germline, CDR1 is SGHTA and CDR2 is FQGNSA. The length of the CDR3 is 13 residues. V was trimmed by 1 base and J by 6 bases, leaving 8 bases between them. CDR3 loop: CASSLVGRDTQYF. In DNA form, the CDR3 reads TGTGCCAGCAGCTTAGTGGGGAGGGATACGCAGTATTTT.

In its sample, this clonotype was seen a few times. The V gene is TRBV6-2 or TRBV6-3, the J gene TRBJ2-7, with D possibly being TRBD2 (5 bases). Germline V lookup: CDR1 MNHEY, CDR2 SVGEGT. Trimming left V 1 base short and J 7 bases short, with 11 bases between. The CDR3 covers 13 residues. CDR3 DNA: TGTGCCAGCAGTTACTTCCGGGGATGGGAGCAGTACTTC. It is translated as CASSYFRGWEQYF.

This chain links TRBV7-6 with TRBJ2-5, with 9 bases that match TRBD1. The V gene's germline CDR1 is SGHVS and CDR2 FNYEAQ. V lost 6 bases, J lost 2 bases, and 7 bases stayed unmatched. The CDR3 totals 15 residues. The CDR3 loop is CASSSGQGQQETQYF. The CDR3 DNA follows: TGTGCCAGCAGTTCGGGACAGGGACAGCAAGAGACCCAGTACTTC.

In the case of this clonotype: Mismatch with germline at one junction end may stem from a read error. The chain couples TRBV4-1 to TRBJ1-2; D is unresolved. The CDR3 totals 16 residues. Germline loops: CDR1 MGHRA, CDR2 YSYEKL. The CDR3 DNA follows: TGCGCCAGCAGCCAAGATAGAGCTCAAGCAGGCTATGGCTGCACCTTC. This gives the protein CASSQDRAQAGYGCTF.

This clonotype was seen a handful of times. The chain has TRBV15 and TRBJ2-5, with 7 bases aligning to TRBD2. Germline V gives CDR1 LNHNV, CDR2 YYDKDF (reference sequence). Trimming at V came to 0 bases and at J to 5 bases, leaving 9 bases not matched to a gene. This CDR3 is built from 16 residues. CDR3 amino acids: CATSRDWQRGWETQYF. The CDR3 coding sequence is TGTGCCACCAGCAGAGATTGGCAGCGGGGTTGGGAGACCCAGTACTTC.

This clonotype was seen more than once but under ten times. The chain carries TRBV7-8 and TRBJ2-1; possible D gene TRBD1, 5 bases. This CDR3 has 14 amino acids. Germline values: CDR1 SGHVS, CDR2 FQNEAQ. Trimming removed 1 base at V and 8 bases at J, with 12 bases between. CDR3 nucleotides: TGTGCCAGCAGCTTAGTGCAGGGTTCCCATGAGCAGTTCTTC. Translating it yields CASSLVQGSHEQFF.

This clonotype was picked up a small number of times. The V call is TRBV7-9, the J call TRBJ2-5; 9 bases map to TRBD1. The CDR3 is 16 residues long. V was clipped by 3 bases and J by 5 bases; unmatched bases: 10. Per germline, CDR1 SEHNR and CDR2 FQNEAQ (reference sequence). Here the CDR3 reads CASSFVHTGGGETQYF. The CDR3 coding sequence is TGTGCCAGCAGCTTCGTACATACAGGGGGCGGGGAGACCCAGTACTTC.

J is TRBJ2-5 and V is TRBV20-1, with D perhaps given as TRBD1 or TRBD2 (5 bases each). This CDR3 spans 17 amino acids. Germline-derived CDR1 and CDR2 are DFQATT and SNEGSKA (reference sequence). V was cut by 4 bases and J by 0 bases, with 21 bases left in between. This CDR3 reads CSAKGGTEMGYQETQYF. CDR3 sequence (DNA): TGCAGTGCTAAAGGTGGGACGGAGATGGGTTACCAAGAGACCCAGTACTTC.

In its sample, this clonotype was seen a few times. The V gene is TRBV5-6, the J gene TRBJ2-1, with 9 bases aligning to TRBD1. The CDR3 is made up of 16 amino acids. Trimming at V came to 3 bases and at J to 5 bases, leaving 9 bases not matched to a gene. Germline CDR1 and CDR2: SGHDT and YYEEEE. The CDR3 DNA sequence: TGTGCCAGCAGCTATCCGGGACAGGGAGTAGACAATGAGCAGTTCTTC. Translation gives CASSYPGQGVDNEQFF. The whole variable domain, filled in from reference TRBV5-6 and TRBJ2-1, reads DAGVTQSPTHLIKTRGQQVTLRCSPKSGHDTVSWYQQALGQGPQFIFQYYEEEERQRGNFPDRFSGHQFPNYSSELNVNALLLGDSALYLCASSYPGQGVDNEQFFGPGTRLTVL.

This clonotype was counted a few times. This chain joins TRBV6-5 and TRBJ1-2; D possibly corresponds to TRBD1 (5 bases). CDR1 MNHEY and CDR2 SVGAGI come from the germline V gene. V lost 6 bases, J lost 5 bases, and 13 bases lay in between. The CDR3 runs 13 residues. The DNA of the CDR3 is TGTGCCAGCAGCCCTCTCAAGGGGTATGGCTACACCTTC. This encodes CASSPLKGYGYTF.

This rearrangement joins TRBV3-1 to TRBJ2-2, with TRBD1 matching over 12 bases. CDR3 size: 16 residues. Germline-derived CDR1 and CDR2 are LGHDT and YNNKEL (reference sequence). Trimming removed 4 bases from V and 6 bases from J; junction bases left unmatched: 6. The CDR3 DNA sequence: TGTGCCAGCAGCCGATCCGGGACAGGGGGCTCCGGGGAGCTGTTTTTT. Translating gives CASSRSGTGGSGELFF.

The chain uses TRBV10-3 and TRBJ2-3; D is possibly TRBD1 or TRBD2 (5 bases each). The CDR3 extends over 16 amino acids. CDR1 and CDR2 from the germline V gene are ENHRY and SYGVKD. Between the trimmed V and J ends, which lost 3 bases and 3 bases, there was a span of 16 bases. The CDR3 bases are TGTGCCATCAGTGACGGACTGGAAAGGGGAACAGATACGCAGTATTTT. Encoded protein: CAISDGLERGTDTQYF.

The chain combines TRBV7-9 with TRBJ1-1; TRBD1 might be the D (5 bases). The length of the CDR3 is 15 residues. Germline lookup yields CDR1 SEHNR and CDR2 FQNEAQ (reference sequence). Trimming took 1 base from V and 0 from J, leaving 9 bases between them. The CDR3 spells CASSLGGDLNTEAFF. The CDR3 coding sequence is TGTGCCAGCAGCTTAGGAGGGGACCTGAACACTGAAGCTTTCTTT.

The V and J genes are TRBV4-3 and TRBJ2-1, with 9 positions matching TRBD2. The germline V gene encodes CDR1 LGHNA and CDR2 YSLEER. The J segment lost 8 bases and the V segment lost 2 bases, leaving 13 bases of the junction unmatched. CDR3 length: 17 residues. The CDR3 nucleotides read TGCGCCAGCAGCCAATCGTGGCTCGGCGGGGGGGCCGATGAGCAGTTCTTC. Protein sequence: CASSQSWLGGGADEQFF.

J is TRBJ1-1 and V is TRBV2, with a tentative D call TRBD1 (6 bases). V was clipped by 5 bases and J by 0 bases, with 16 bases between them. The CDR3 spans 16 residues. CDR1 is SNHLY and CDR2 is FYNNEI in the germline V gene. CDR3: CASSLGEQGMNTEAFF. The DNA of the CDR3 is TGTGCCAGCAGTCTGGGGGAACAGGGTATGAACACTGAAGCTTTCTTT.

V usage is TRBV20-1 and J usage is TRBJ2-5; D is perhaps TRBD1 or TRBD2 (5 bases each). Germline loops: CDR1 DFQATT, CDR2 SNEGSKA (reference sequence). The CDR3 totals 15 residues. V was shortened by 3 bases and J by 1 base, with 15 bases between the two germline ends. CDR3 DNA sequence: TGCAGTGCTAGTACACCGGGACCAGGCCAAGAGACCCAGTACTTC. Translated, it gives CSASTPGPGQETQYF.

This clonotype was observed a handful of times. The chain is built from TRBV13 and TRBJ2-4; 9 bases match TRBD2. Losses at the gene ends were 2 bases for V and 7 bases for J; bases not matched to a gene: 3. Per germline, CDR1 PRHDT and CDR2 FYEKMQ (reference sequence). The CDR3 has 14 amino acids. DNA of the CDR3: TGTGCCAGCAGCTTAACCACTAGCGGGAACATTCAGTACTTC. As protein: CASSLTTSGNIQYF. Drawing the rest from reference TRBV13 and TRBJ2-4, the complete variable domain is AAGVIQSPRHLIKEKRETATLKCYPIPRHDTVYWYQQGPGQDPQFLISFYEKMQSDKGSIPDRFSAQQFSDYHSELNMSSLELGDSALYFCASSLTTSGNIQYFGAGTRLSVL.

There are a few counts of this clonotype. The chain is built from TRBV20-1 and TRBJ2-5; TRBD1 matches at 10 bases. J lost 12 bases, V lost 4 bases, and 8 bases had no gene match. Germline lookup yields CDR1 DFQATT and CDR2 SNEGSKA (reference sequence). The CDR3 totals 12 residues. CDR3 DNA: TGCAGTGCTACGGGGGACAGGGGCCCCGAGTACTTC. Encoded protein: CSATGDRGPEYF.

The gene calls are TRBV10-1 and TRBJ2-7, with a possible D match to TRBD1 (6 bases). V shed 0 bases and J shed 3 bases, with 18 bases lying between them. This CDR3 has 17 residues. Germline values: CDR1 WNHNN, CDR2 SYGVQD (reference sequence). CDR3 region: CASSESTGTPFIYEQYF. The CDR3 nucleotides are TGCGCCAGCAGTGAGTCTACCGGGACACCCTTTATCTACGAGCAGTACTTC.

The J gene is TRBJ1-2, the V gene TRBV7-7; 9 nucleotides line up with TRBD1. The CDR3 consists of 17 residues. Germline lookup yields CDR1 SSHAT and CDR2 FNYEAQ (reference sequence). V gave up 5 bases and J gave up 2 bases; unmatched junction bases: 12. CDR3 loop: CASSPGQGGSINYGYTF. In nucleotides, the CDR3 is TGTGCCAGCAGCCCGGGACAGGGCGGATCTATAAACTATGGCTACACCTTC. The variable domain in full, with the rest retrieved from reference TRBV7-7 and TRBJ1-2, is GAGVSQSPRYKVTKRGQDVTLRCDPISSHATLYWYQQALGQGPEFLTYFNYEAQPDKSGLPSDRFSAERPEGSISTLTIQRTEQRDSAMYRCASSPGQGGSINYGYTFGSGTRLTVV.

The genes are TRBV3-1 and TRBJ2-7; D gene uncertain. Germline CDR1 is LGHDT and CDR2 is YNNKEL (reference sequence). V gave up 4 bases and J gave up 0 bases, with 10 bases separating them. The CDR3 is made up of 14 amino acids. In nucleotides, the CDR3 is TGTGCCAGCAGCCCCCAGGAATACTCCTACGAGCAGTACTTC. Its protein product is CASSPQEYSYEQYF.

This clonotype appeared many times. J is TRBJ2-4 and V is TRBV7-2; possible D gene TRBD1, 7 bases. The CDR3 contains 14 residues. Germline assignment: CDR1 SGHTA and CDR2 FQGNSA. The V end was cut by 4 bases, the J end by 8 bases, with 15 bases between. This CDR3 is CASSSDRSGDIQYF. The DNA of the CDR3 is TGTGCCAGCAGCTCGGACAGGTCGGGGGACATTCAGTACTTC.

This clonotype was picked up a small number of times. The rearrangement uses TRBV11-2 and TRBJ2-3; D may be TRBD2 (6 bases). The germline CDR1 and CDR2 sequences are SGHAT and FQNNGV. V was pared by 8 bases and J by 9 bases, with 15 bases between. The CDR3 has 12 residues. CDR3 nucleotides: TGTGCCAGCTCCTCAGCGGGTAGAACGCAGTATTTT. It specifies CASSSAGRTQYF. The whole variable domain, filled in from reference TRBV11-2 and TRBJ2-3, reads EAGVAQSPRYKIIEKRQSVAFWCNPISGHATLYWYQQILGQGPKLLIQFQNNGVVDDSQLPKDRFSAERLKGVDSTLKIQPAKLEDSAVYLCASSSAGRTQYFGPGTRLTVL.

This clonotype was counted only a few times. The chain carries TRBV12-3 or TRBV12-4 and TRBJ2-3; 11 positions agree with TRBD1. The CDR3 sequence is 14 residues long. Trimming at V came to 6 bases and at J to 8 bases, leaving 7 bases not matched to a gene. CDR3 bases: TGTGCCAGCAGCTATGGGACAGGGGGTGGTACGCAGTATTTT. Amino acid sequence: CASSYGTGGGTQYF.

V gene TRBV4-3 combines with J gene TRBJ1-3; 7 nucleotides agree with TRBD1. After removal of 5 bases from V and 2 bases from J, the junction contained 6 bases not matched to a gene. Germline CDR1 and CDR2: LGHNA and YSLEER. CDR3 length equals 15 residues. This CDR3 reads CASSKLGQTGNTIYF. The DNA for the CDR3 is TGCGCCAGCAGCAAGCTGGGACAGACTGGAAACACCATATATTTT.